Shown below are 19 T cell receptor beta chains from a single sample sequenced in a study of CD8 T cells in ankylosing spondylitis. Findings of the study overall: Seemingly characteristic of ankylosing spondylitis blood was a TCR beta motif consisting of several highly homologous variants.

These receptors lack a known antigen. From the 5' RACE reads, TCRdb called clonotypes with MiXCR, one entry per CDR3 protein. There are 500,000 or so distinct CDR3 sequences in the sample; approximately 5.3% occur only once, and roughly 3.2% lies in the top ten. Sequenced material: blood, either unsorted or a sorted T cell fraction (not recorded which). Receptors originate from a male donor with ankylosing spondylitis.

This clonotype was observed at least ten times. This chain connects TRBV6-5 to TRBJ2-3; no clear D gene. V gave up 3 bases and J gave up 0 bases, with 10 bases separating them. CDR1 is MNHEY, CDR2 SVGAGI, per germline. The CDR3 runs 15 residues. In DNA form, the CDR3 reads TGTGCCAGCAGTTATGCCAGTCCTAGCACAGATACGCAGTATTTT. Translating gives CASSYASPSTDTQYF.

This clonotype was detected many times. The V gene is TRBV7-2, the J gene TRBJ1-6, with 9 bases lining up with TRBD1. The CDR3 covers 15 residues. V was pared by 1 base and J by 9 bases, with 4 bases of the junction left unmatched. Germline CDR1 and CDR2: SGHTA and FQGNSA. The CDR3 here is CASSLEGQGSSPLHF. CDR3 sequence (DNA): TGTGCCAGCAGCTTAGAGGGACAGGGAAGTTCACCCCTCCACTTT.

This clonotype was detected only a few times. The V gene is TRBV4-3, the J gene TRBJ2-5, with D possibly TRBD2 on 5 matching bases. The CDR3 runs 16 residues. CDR1 and CDR2 (germline): LGHNA, YSLEER. V was clipped by 1 base and J by 3 bases, with 15 bases between them. CDR3: CASSQVGRTLKETQYF. CDR3 in DNA: TGCGCCAGCAGCCAAGTGGGGAGAACCCTAAAAGAGACCCAGTACTTC.

This clonotype was detected many times. The chain carries TRBV12-5 and TRBJ2-2; 8 nucleotides align to TRBD2. Per germline, CDR1 LGHNT and CDR2 FRNRAP. Trimming took 1 base from V and 4 from J; bases not matched to a gene: 2. CDR3 length: 15 residues. The CDR3 bases are TGTGCTAGTGGTTTGGGTCTAGCGGGCACCGGGGAGCTGTTTTTT. The encoded protein is CASGLGLAGTGELFF.

This clonotype showed up just a few times. The J gene is TRBJ2-1, the V gene TRBV14; the D gene is possibly TRBD2 (5 bases). With 6 bases removed from V and 6 bases from J, the gap between germline ends came to 12 bases. From germline, CDR1 is SGHDN and CDR2 FVKESK. The CDR3 length is 13 residues. The CDR3 region is CASSRSGFNEQFF. The DNA for the CDR3 is TGTGCCAGCAGTCGCAGCGGATTCAATGAGCAGTTCTTC.

The table lists this clonotype with many counts. The V and J genes are TRBV5-4 and TRBJ2-5, with D possibly TRBD2 on 5 matching bases. CDR3 size: 13 residues. V was clipped by 5 bases and J by 1 base, with 9 bases between them. CDR1 and CDR2 from the germline V gene are SGHNT and YYREEE (reference sequence). The CDR3 DNA reads TGTGCCAGCAGACGCGGACTCCAAGAGACCCAGTACTTC. Amino acid sequence: CASRRGLQETQYF.

This clonotype was detected many times. V gene TRBV29-1 combines with J gene TRBJ2-1, with D tentatively TRBD1 or TRBD2 (5 bases each). Germline loops: CDR1 SQVTM, CDR2 ANQGSEA. V lost 6 bases and J 6 bases, leaving 18 bases between the germline ends. The CDR3 is 14 amino acids. The CDR3 is CSVGTPWLSNEQFF. CDR3 DNA: TGCAGCGTCGGGACCCCGTGGCTCTCCAATGAGCAGTTCTTC.

This clonotype was recorded many times. This chain connects TRBV3-1 to TRBJ1-5; 7 nucleotides match TRBD1. Per the germline V gene, CDR1 is LGHDT and CDR2 is YNNKEL (reference sequence). The CDR3 runs 14 residues. Germline trimming cut 4 bases from V and 3 bases from J; bases unmatched to any gene: 3. CDR3 amino acids: CASSRQGVNQPQHF. Here the CDR3 DNA reads TGTGCCAGCAGCCGACAGGGAGTCAATCAGCCCCAGCATTTT.

This clonotype has more than one count but fewer than ten. The rearrangement uses TRBV4-3 and TRBJ2-1; D may correspond to TRBD1 or TRBD2 (5 bases each). The CDR3 extends over 17 amino acids. V dropped 0 bases and J dropped 9 bases, with 21 bases sitting between them. The germline V gene has CDR1 LGHNA and CDR2 YSLEER. CDR3 amino acids: CASSQDGASGPRGEQFF. DNA for the CDR3: TGCGCCAGCAGCCAAGACGGAGCCTCGGGGCCCCGGGGTGAGCAGTTCTTC.

The genes are TRBV5-1 and TRBJ2-1; D is perhaps TRBD2 (6 bases). There are 14 residues in the CDR3. From germline, CDR1 is SGHRS and CDR2 YFSETQ. Trimming cost V 0 bases and J 7 bases, with 11 bases left between them. In nucleotides, the CDR3 is TGCGCCAGCAGCTTGGCCGGGAGTTTTAATGAGCAGTTCTTC. Translating it yields CASSLAGSFNEQFF.

This clonotype was seen ten or more times. The rearrangement links TRBV30 to TRBJ2-2; TRBD1 is a possible D gene (5 bases). Germline V gives CDR1 GTSNPN, CDR2 SVGIG (reference sequence). The CDR3 is made up of 14 amino acids. Trimming took 4 bases from V and 3 from J, leaving 12 bases between them. CDR3 nucleotides: TGTGCCTGGAATGAGCAGGGCGACACCGGGGAGCTGTTTTTT. As protein: CAWNEQGDTGELFF.

This clonotype was observed at least ten times. The chain couples TRBV5-1 to TRBJ2-7, with TRBD1 as a possible D gene (6 bases). Germline CDR1 reads SGHRS; CDR2 reads YFSETQ. Deletions cut 3 bases from V and 2 bases from J, with 9 bases between. The CDR3 covers 13 residues. The CDR3 reads CASSWDNAYEQYF. Written as DNA, the CDR3 is TGCGCCAGCAGCTGGGACAACGCCTACGAGCAGTACTTC.

This chain links TRBV27 with TRBJ1-6; no clear D. Trimming stripped 5 bases from V and 9 bases from J, with 20 bases between. Germline CDR1 MNHEY, CDR2 SMNVEV (reference sequence). The CDR3 sequence is 16 residues long. The DNA of the CDR3 is TGTGCCAGCAGTCCTTTGGGCCCCAGCACCAGTTCACCCCTCCACTTT. Its protein product is CASSPLGPSTSSPLHF.

This clonotype was counted at least ten times. The CDR3 DNA reads as TGTGCTAGTGGTTTGGGACAGGGGGATGTGGATACGCAGTATTTT. This encodes CASGLGQGDVDTQYF. The chain combines TRBV12-5 with TRBJ2-3, with 9 nucleotides matching TRBD1. Losses at the gene ends were 1 base for V and 6 bases for J; bases not matched to a gene: 5. This CDR3 contains 15 residues. Germline V lookup: CDR1 LGHNT, CDR2 FRNRAP.

The rearrangement joins TRBV7-3 to TRBJ2-7; D may be TRBD2 (5 bases). Trimming took off 5 bases at V and 2 bases at J, with 16 bases between the two ends. CDR3 length: 15 amino acids. The V gene's germline CDR1 is SGHTA and CDR2 FQGTGA. This CDR3 reads CASSLSPADTYEQYF. DNA for the CDR3: TGTGCCAGCAGCCTAAGCCCAGCGGATACCTACGAGCAGTACTTC.

In this sample, this clonotype turned up many times. The chain recombines TRBV5-1 with TRBJ1-2; the D gene is possibly TRBD1 (5 bases). In germline, CDR1 is SGHRS, CDR2 YFSETQ. V was pared by 1 base and J by 7 bases, with 11 bases between. CDR3 length: 13 residues. The DNA of the CDR3 is TGCGCCAGCAGCTTGAACGGGGGACGTGGCTACACCTTC. It encodes CASSLNGGRGYTF. The full variable domain, its missing parts supplied by reference TRBV5-1 and TRBJ1-2, is KAGVTQTPRYLIKTRGQQVTLSCSPISGHRSVSWYQQTPGQGLQFLFEYFSETQRNKGNFPGRFSGRQFSNSRSEMNVSTLELGDSALYLCASSLNGGRGYTFGSGTRLTVV.

Ten or more counts support this clonotype. The chain uses TRBV28 and TRBJ1-4, with D perhaps matching TRBD1 (6 bases). The CDR3 length is 15 residues. Germline CDR1 is MDHEN and CDR2 is SYDVKM. V lost 3 bases and J lost 7, with 15 bases in between. CDR3 sequence (DNA): TGTGCCAGCAGTTTTCCACAGGGAGGGAGTGAAAAACTGTTTTTT. Protein: CASSFPQGGSEKLFF.

This clonotype was observed at least ten times. This chain uses TRBV20-1 with TRBJ1-2; 7 bases are shared with TRBD1. The germline V gene has CDR1 DFQATT and CDR2 SNEGSKA (reference sequence). This CDR3 is 15 amino acids long. V was clipped by 6 bases and J by 1 base; unmatched bases: 11. CDR3 sequence reads: CSAHARTGVNYGYTF. The CDR3 DNA sequence: TGCAGTGCCCATGCCCGGACAGGAGTTAACTATGGCTACACCTTC.

This clonotype was observed a few times. The V and J genes are TRBV10-3 and TRBJ2-2; 11 nucleotides agree with TRBD1. The CDR3 is made up of 17 amino acids. The V segment lost 3 bases and the J segment 2 bases; nucleotides outside the gene matches: 5. Germline values: CDR1 ENHRY, CDR2 SYGVKD. The CDR3 nucleotides read TGTGCCATCAGTGACCCCGGGACAGGGGGAAACACCGGGGAGCTGTTTTTT. This encodes CAISDPGTGGNTGELFF.